This T cell receptor (beta chain) was captured in a study of shared clonotypes between healthy human individuals. This CDR3 comprises 15 residues. Trimming cost V 3 bases and J 2 bases, with 12 bases left between them. Germline V gene lookup returns CDR1 SGHTA and CDR2 FQGNSA. Deep-level assay runs were performed. Sequencing was performed with immunoSEQ multiplex PCR; in TCRdb, only in-frame clones are kept and a portion is missing. The sample consists of about 1.1 million clones, around three quarters of them appearing once. This sequence originates from a man between 18 and 35 years old in good health. Some clones in this sample may be carry-over from other donors' samples. The chain uses TRBV7-2 and TRBJ2-3; the D gene is possibly TRBD1 (5 bases). Specimen: memory CD4+ T cells from PBMCs. Stated subset: CD45RA-negative fraction. The CDR3 DNA reads TGTGCCAGCAGCTTTAGTTTGGGGCCCACAGATACGCAGTATTTT. It specifies CASSFSLGPTDTQYF.